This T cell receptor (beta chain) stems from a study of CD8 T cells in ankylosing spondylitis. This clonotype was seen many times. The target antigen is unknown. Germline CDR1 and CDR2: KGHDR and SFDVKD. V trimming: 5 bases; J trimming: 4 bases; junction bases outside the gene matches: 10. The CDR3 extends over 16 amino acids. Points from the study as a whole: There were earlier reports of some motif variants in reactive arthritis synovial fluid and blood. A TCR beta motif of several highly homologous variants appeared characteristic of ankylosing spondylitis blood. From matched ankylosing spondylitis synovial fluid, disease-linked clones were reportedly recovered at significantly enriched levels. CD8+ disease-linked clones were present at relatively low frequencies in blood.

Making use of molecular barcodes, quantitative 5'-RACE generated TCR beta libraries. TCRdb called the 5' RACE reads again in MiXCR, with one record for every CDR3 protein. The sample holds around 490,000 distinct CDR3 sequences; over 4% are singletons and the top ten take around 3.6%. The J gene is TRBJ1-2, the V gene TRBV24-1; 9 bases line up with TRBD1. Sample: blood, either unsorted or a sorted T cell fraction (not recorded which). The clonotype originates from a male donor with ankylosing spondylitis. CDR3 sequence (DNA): TGTGCCACCAGTGGCGTAACAGGGGGCGCTCCCTATGGCTACACCTTC. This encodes CATSGVTGGAPYGYTF.